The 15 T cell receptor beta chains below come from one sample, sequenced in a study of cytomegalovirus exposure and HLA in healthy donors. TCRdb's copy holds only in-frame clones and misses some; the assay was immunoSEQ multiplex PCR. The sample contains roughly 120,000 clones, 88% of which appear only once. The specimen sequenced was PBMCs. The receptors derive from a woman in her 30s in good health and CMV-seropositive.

As DNA, the CDR3 is TGTGCCAGCAGTTACTTGGGGGGAGAGCAGTACTTC. Translation: CASSYLGGEQYF. The V and J genes are TRBV6-5 and TRBJ2-7, with a possible D match to TRBD2 (6 bases). Trimming took off 1 base at V and 7 bases at J, with 8 bases between the two ends. Per the germline V gene, CDR1 is MNHEY and CDR2 is SVGAGI. The CDR3 spans 12 residues.

The CDR3, as DNA: TGTGCCAGCAGCCGGACTAGCGGGGGTACCTACGAGCAGTACTTC. Protein sequence: CASSRTSGGTYEQYF. V gene TRBV5-4 combines with J gene TRBJ2-7; 13 nucleotides line up with TRBD2. This CDR3 comprises 15 residues. Germline V CDR1 and CDR2: SGHNT, YYREEE (reference sequence). Unmatched junction bases numbered 3, after V lost 4 bases and J lost 2 bases.

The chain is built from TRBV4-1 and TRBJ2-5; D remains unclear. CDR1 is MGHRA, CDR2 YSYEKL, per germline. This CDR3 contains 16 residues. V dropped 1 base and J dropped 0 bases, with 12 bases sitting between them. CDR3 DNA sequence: TGCGCCAGCAGCCAAGTGATACCAGGTTACCAAGAGACCCAGTACTTC. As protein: CASSQVIPGYQETQYF.

CDR3: CASSQQASTDTQYF. The DNA of the CDR3 is TGCGCCAGCAGCCAGCAGGCAAGCACAGATACGCAGTATTTT. The chain has TRBV4-3 and TRBJ2-3; no clear D. Germline V gene lookup returns CDR1 LGHNA and CDR2 YSLEER. V lost 3 bases, J lost 0 bases, and 7 bases lay in between. The CDR3 totals 14 residues.

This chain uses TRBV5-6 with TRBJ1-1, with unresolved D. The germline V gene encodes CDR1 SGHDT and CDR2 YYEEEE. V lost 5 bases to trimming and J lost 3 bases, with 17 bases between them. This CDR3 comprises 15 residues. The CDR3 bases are TGTGCCAGCAGTCGATTCCGGGAGACGGACACTGAAGCTTTCTTT. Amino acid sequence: CASSRFRETDTEAFF. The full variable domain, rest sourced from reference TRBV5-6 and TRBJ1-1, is DAGVTQSPTHLIKTRGQQVTLRCSPKSGHDTVSWYQQALGQGPQFIFQYYEEEERQRGNFPDRFSGHQFPNYSSELNVNALLLGDSALYLCASSRFRETDTEAFFGQGTRLTVV.

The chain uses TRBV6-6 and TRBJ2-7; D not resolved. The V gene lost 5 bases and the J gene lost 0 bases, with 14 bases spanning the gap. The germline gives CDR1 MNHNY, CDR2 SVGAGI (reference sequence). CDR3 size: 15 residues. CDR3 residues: CASSPRPSSSYEQYF. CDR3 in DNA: TGTGCCAGCAGTCCCAGGCCGTCGAGCTCCTACGAGCAGTACTTC.

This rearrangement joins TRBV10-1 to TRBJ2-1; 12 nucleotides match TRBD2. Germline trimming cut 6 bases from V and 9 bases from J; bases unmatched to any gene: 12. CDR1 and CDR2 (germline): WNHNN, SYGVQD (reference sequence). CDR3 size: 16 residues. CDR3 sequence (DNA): TGCGCCAGCAGCCTAAACCCGGGACTAGCGGGCTCTGAGCAGTTCTTC. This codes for CASSLNPGLAGSEQFF.

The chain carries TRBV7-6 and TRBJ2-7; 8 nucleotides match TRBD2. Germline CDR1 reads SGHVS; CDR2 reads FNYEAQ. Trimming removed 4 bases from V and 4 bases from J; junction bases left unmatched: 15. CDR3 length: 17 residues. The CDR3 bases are TGTGCCAGCAGCTCCCCTCCCGGGAGGGCCTCAAGGTACGAGCAGTACTTC. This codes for CASSSPPGRASRYEQYF.

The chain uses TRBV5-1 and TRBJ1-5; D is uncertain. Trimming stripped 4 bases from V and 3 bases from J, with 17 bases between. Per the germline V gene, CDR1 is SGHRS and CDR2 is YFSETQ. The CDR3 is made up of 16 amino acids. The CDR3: CASSRETPTTNQPQHF. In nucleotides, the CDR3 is TGCGCCAGCAGCCGCGAGACACCCACCACCAATCAGCCCCAGCATTTT.

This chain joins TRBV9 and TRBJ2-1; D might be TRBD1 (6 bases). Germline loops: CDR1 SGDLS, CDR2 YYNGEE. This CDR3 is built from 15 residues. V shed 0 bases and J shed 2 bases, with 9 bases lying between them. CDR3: CASSVATGPYNEQFF. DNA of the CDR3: TGTGCCAGCAGCGTAGCCACAGGGCCCTACAATGAGCAGTTCTTC. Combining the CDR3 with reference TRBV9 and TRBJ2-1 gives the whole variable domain DSGVTQTPKHLITATGQRVTLRCSPRSGDLSVYWYQQSLDQGLQFLIQYYNGEERAKGNILERFSAQQFPDLHSELNLSSLELGDSALYFCASSVATGPYNEQFFGPGTRLTVL.

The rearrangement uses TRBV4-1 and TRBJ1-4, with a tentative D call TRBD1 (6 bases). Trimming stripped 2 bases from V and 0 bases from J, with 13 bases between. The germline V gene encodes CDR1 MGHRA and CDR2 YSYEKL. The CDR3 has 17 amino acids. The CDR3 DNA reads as TGCGCCAGCAGCCAATGGCTGGGGGCAGCAACTAATGAAAAACTGTTTTTT. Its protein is CASSQWLGAATNEKLFF.

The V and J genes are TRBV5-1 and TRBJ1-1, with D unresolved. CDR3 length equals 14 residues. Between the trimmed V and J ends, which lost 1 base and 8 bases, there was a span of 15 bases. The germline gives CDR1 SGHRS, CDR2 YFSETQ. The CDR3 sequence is CASSLFARLGEAFF. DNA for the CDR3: TGCGCCAGCAGCTTGTTCGCGAGGCTAGGAGAAGCTTTCTTT.

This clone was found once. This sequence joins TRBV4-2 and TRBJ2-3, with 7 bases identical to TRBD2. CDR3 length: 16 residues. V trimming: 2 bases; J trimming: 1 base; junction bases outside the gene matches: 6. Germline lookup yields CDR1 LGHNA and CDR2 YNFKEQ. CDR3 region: CASSQLASGGTDTQYF. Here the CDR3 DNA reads TGTGCCAGCAGCCAACTGGCTAGCGGAGGCACAGATACGCAGTATTTT.

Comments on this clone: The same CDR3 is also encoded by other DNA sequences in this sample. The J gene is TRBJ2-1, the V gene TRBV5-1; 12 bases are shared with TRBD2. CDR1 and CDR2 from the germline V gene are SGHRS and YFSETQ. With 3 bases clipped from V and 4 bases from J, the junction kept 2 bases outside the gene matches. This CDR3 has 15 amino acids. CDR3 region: CASSSGTSGYNEQFF. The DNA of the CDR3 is TGCGCCAGCAGCTCGGGGACTAGCGGGTACAATGAGCAGTTCTTC. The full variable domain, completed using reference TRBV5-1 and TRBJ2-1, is KAGVTQTPRYLIKTRGQQVTLSCSPISGHRSVSWYQQTPGQGLQFLFEYFSETQRNKGNFPGRFSGRQFSNSRSEMNVSTLELGDSALYLCASSSGTSGYNEQFFGPGTRLTVL.

The CDR3 DNA is TGTGCCAGCAGCTTCCGTAGCGGGGGAGACTACGAGCAGTACTTC. This encodes CASSFRSGGDYEQYF. V usage is TRBV5-4 and J usage is TRBJ2-7; 9 bases agree with TRBD2. V was clipped by 2 bases and J by 3 bases; unmatched bases: 6. In germline, CDR1 is SGHNT, CDR2 YYREEE (reference sequence). This CDR3 has 15 residues. Supplemented by reference TRBV5-4 and TRBJ2-7, the full variable domain reads ETGVTQSPTHLIKTRGQQVTLRCSSQSGHNTVSWYQQALGQGPQFIFQYYREEENGRGNFPPRFSGLQFPNYSSELNVNALELDDSALYLCASSFRSGGDYEQYFGPGTRLTVT.